One T cell receptor (beta chain) is described in this entry. This entry is derived from a study of shared clonotypes between healthy human individuals. Trimming removed 5 bases at V and 2 bases at J, with 13 bases between. This CDR3 comprises 14 residues. The germline CDR1 and CDR2 sequences are MNHEY and SVGAGI. Clones were read by immunoSEQ multiplex PCR, and TCRdb kept only the in-frame ones, dropping some. The data show 2 million to 3 million clones, 93% seen once. The clonotype was recovered from a man aged 18 to 35 in good health. Some clones in this sample may be carry-over from other donors' samples. The chain couples TRBV6-5 to TRBJ2-7; D may be TRBD1 (5 bases). Material for sequencing was naive CD4+ T cells from PBMCs. As to subset: CD45RA+ positively selected. The CDR3 coding sequence is TGTGCCAGCAGTGGAAAGGGGTCGACCTACGAGCAGTACTTC. Protein: CASSGKGSTYEQYF.